This paragraph reports one T cell receptor beta chain. Its antigen remains unidentified. Looked up from germline, CDR1 is MGHDK and CDR2 is SYGVNS. With V trimmed by 3 bases and J by 3 bases, 9 bases remained unmatched. There are 17 residues in the CDR3. These data are taken from a study of CD8 T cell repertoires and HIV-1 epitope variants. Clones were read by immunoSEQ multiplex PCR, and TCRdb kept only the in-frame ones, dropping some. The sample gives thousands of clones, 50% to 80% of which show up once; around 45% is in the top ten. Sequencing was carried out using cultured CD8+ T cells derived from PBMCs. The origin of this receptor is a male donor with HIV. The rearrangement joins TRBV25-1 to TRBJ2-1, with 9 bases matching TRBD2. The CDR3 region is CASSDPSGLALYNEQFF. As DNA, the CDR3 is TGTGCCAGCAGTGACCCCTCCGGACTAGCGCTCTACAATGAGCAGTTCTTC.